This entry describes one TCR beta chain. Its antigen is as yet unknown. One tube held mixed TRB-A and TRB-B primer pools for touch-down PCR. TCRdb reprocessed the multiplex PCR reads and keeps a single row for each CDR3 protein, giving no DNA. The table lists roughly 2,500 distinct CDR3 sequences. These data originate in a study of T cell clusters in autoimmune cytopenias. Study-wide points: Physiological T cell clusters of healthy donors were apparently absent in primary autoimmune cytopenia patients. TRB repertoire shifts in secondary cytopenia and chronic lymphocytic leukemia mostly reflected lymphoma, not autoimmunity.

Germline V gene lookup returns CDR1 SEHNR and CDR2 FQNEAQ (reference sequence). The CDR3 covers 17 residues. Each sample's input was roughly 270 ng genomic DNA, 38,000 or so genome equivalents. The sample taken for sequencing was peripheral blood. This sequence originates from a human donor with an autoimmune cytopenia or autoimmune hepatitis (not recorded which). The V call is TRBV7-9, the J call TRBJ1-3; TCRdb reports TRBD1, a call that lacks DNA to check it against. This chain's CDR3 is CASSPLSGGPSGNTIYF.